This is a list of T cell receptor beta chains from one sample in a study of T cell changes during pregnancy in multiple sclerosis. Sequenced by immunoSEQ multiplex PCR; TCRdb stores in-frame clones only, minus some. Of 10,000 to 13,000 clones listed, around 89% were seen once; the top ten hold 5% to 6.5%. The specimen was CD8+ T cells from peripheral blood mononuclear cells, collected in the first trimester of pregnancy. The source of these receptors is a female donor in good health, enrolled as a control in a pregnancy study. CDR3s include the opening cysteine and the closing phenylalanine or tryptophan. The D gene is left open where the match is weak. Expanded clones get a size class; other rows say once, few or many, or leave the size out.

NA	TRBJ2-3	TRBV9	TRBD2	TGTGCCAGCAGCCCTAGCGGGGAACCTAGCACAGATACGCAGTATTTT	CASSPSGEPSTDTQYF
NA	TRBJ1-1	TRBV27	NA	TGTGCCAGCTCCTCAGGGCTCCTGAACACTGAAGCTTTCTTT	CASSSGLLNTEAFF
NA	TRBJ1-5	TRBV7-8	NA	TGTGCCAGCAGCCCGCTGGACAGTAGCAATCAGCCCCAGCATTTT	CASSPLDSSNQPQHF
once	TRBJ1-1	TRBV28	TRBD1	TGTGCCAGCAGTGACGGACAGGGCTTATTTGGGACTGAAGCTTTCTTT	CASSDGQGLFGTEAFF
NA	TRBJ2-7	TRBV7-2	NA	TGTGCCAGCAGCTCGTTTAGGGCACAGGACCCCTACGAGCAGTACTTC	CASSSFRAQDPYEQYF
NA	TRBJ1-1	TRBV19	TRBD1	TGTGCCAGTAGTCCCGTCGGGACAGGGAGTCGGAACACTGAAGCTTTCTTT	CASSPVGTGSRNTEAFF
NA	TRBJ2-6	TRBV4-2	TRBD1	TGTGCCAGCAGCCAAGACCAGGGGGCTGGGGCCAACGTCCTGACTTTC	CASSQDQGAGANVLTF
NA	TRBJ1-5	TRBV9	NA	TGTGCCAGCAGCGTGGGGACAACGGGCAATCAGCCCCAGCATTTT	CASSVGTTGNQPQHF
once	TRBJ2-3	TRBV4-3	TRBD1	TGCGCCAGCAGCCAAGGGGGACAGGCGGCAGATACGCAGTATTTT	CASSQGGQAADTQYF
NA	TRBJ2-7	TRBV27	TRBD2	TGTGCCAGCAGCCCGACGCGGGGGGCCCACGAGCAGTACTTC	CASSPTRGAHEQYF
NA	TRBJ2-1	TRBV6-1	TRBD2	TGTGCCAGCAGTGAGTGGACTAGCGGGGGGTACAATGAGCAGTTCTTC	CASSEWTSGGYNEQFF
NA	TRBJ1-2	TRBV5-6	NA	TGTGCCAGCAGCTTTTGGGAGGGGAACTATGGCTACACCTTC	CASSFWEGNYGYTF
NA	TRBJ1-1	TRBV7-9	NA	TGTGCCAGCAGGGGGGTCGGGACAAGTTCCACTGAAGCTTTCTTT	CASRGVGTSSTEAFF
NA	TRBJ2-3	TRBV6-4	TRBD1	TGTGCCAGCAGTGATGGACAGGGAACAGATACGCAGTATTTT	CASSDGQGTDTQYF
NA	TRBJ1-2	TRBV7-4	TRBD1	TGTTTGGGACAGGGAAACTATGGCTACACCTTC	CLGQGNYGYTF
NA	TRBJ2-5	TRBV7-9	TRBD1	TGTGCCAGCAGCTTCGGGACAGGGGGCCAAGAGACCCAGTACTTC	CASSFGTGGQETQYF
NA	TRBJ2-7	TRBV2	TRBD1	TGTGCCAGCGGACGACAGGGAAGAGCCTACGAGCAGTACTTC	CASGRQGRAYEQYF
NA	TRBJ2-2	TRBV7-7	TRBD1	TGTGCTAGCAGCTTAAGAACAGGGGGCTACGGCGGGGAGCTGTTTTTT	CASSLRTGGYGGELFF
NA	TRBJ1-2	TRBV10-2	TRBD1	TGCGCCAGCAGGCAGGGGGAAGGCTACACCTTC	CASRQGEGYTF
NA	TRBJ1-6	TRBV5-1	NA	TGCGCCAGCTTGGGGCCCCGCTCCTATAATTCACCCCTCCACTTT	CASLGPRSYNSPLHF
NA	TRBJ2-1	TRBV2	TRBD2	TGTGCCAGTGTCCCCGGGACTAGTTCCGGCAATGAGCAGTTCTTC	CASVPGTSSGNEQFF
NA	TRBJ2-3	TRBV6-5	TRBD1	TGTGCCAGTTGGGGACAGATACTAGGGGCAGATACGCAGTATTTT	CASWGQILGADTQYF
once	TRBJ1-3	TRBV11-2	NA	TGTGCCAGCAACAGTGCCCGTTGGGACACCATATATTTT	CASNSARWDTIYF
NA	TRBJ2-1	TRBV7-9	TRBD2	TGTGCCAGCAGCTCAAGACTAGCGGGGGCTTACAATGAGCAGTTCTTC	CASSSRLAGAYNEQFF
NA	TRBJ1-4	TRBV6-6	NA	TGTGCCAGCAGTTACTTAGTAGCAGGGAATGAAAAACTGTTTTTT	CASSYLVAGNEKLFF
NA	TRBJ2-3	TRBV9	TRBD1	TGTGCCAGCAGCGTTCAGGGGGCCAGCACAGATACGCAGTATTTT	CASSVQGASTDTQYF
NA	TRBJ2-3	TRBV6-4	TRBD2	TGTGCCAGCAGTCCCGGACTAGCGATCACAGATACGCAGTATTTT	CASSPGLAITDTQYF
once	TRBJ2-3	TRBV7-9	NA	TGTGCCAGCAGCTCGACAGGACGACTGCAAGATACGCAGTATTTT	CASSSTGRLQDTQYF
NA	TRBJ1-2	TRBV27	NA	TGTGCCACCCTCGGGAACTATGGCTACACCTTC	CATLGNYGYTF
NA	TRBJ1-2	TRBV5-6	NA	TGTGCCAGCAGCTGGGAGGGGTTGGCGAATGGCTACACCTTC	CASSWEGLANGYTF
NA	TRBJ2-1	TRBV7-9	TRBD2	TGTGCCAGCAGTATAGCGGGGGGGCCGAATGATGAGCAGTTCTTC	CASSIAGGPNDEQFF
NA	TRBJ1-5	TRBV4-1	NA	TGCGCCAGCTCTAGCATAGGCGATCAGCCCCAGCATTTT	CASSSIGDQPQHF
NA	TRBJ2-4	TRBV5-6	NA	TGTGCCAGCAGCTTGGGGCAGATGAACATTCAGTACTTC	CASSLGQMNIQYF
NA	TRBJ2-1	TRBV6-4	NA	TGTGCCAGCAGCGCGGATTTCAATGAGCAGTTCTTC	CASSADFNEQFF
NA	TRBJ1-1	TRBV13	NA	TGTGCCAGCAAAGACAGCCTGAACACTGAAGCTTTCTTT	CASKDSLNTEAFF
NA	TRBJ2-5	TRBV5-6	TRBD2	TGTGCCAGCAGCCCTACCGGGACTAGCGGGCGGAGTACTGAGACCCAGTACTTC	CASSPTGTSGRSTETQYF
NA	TRBJ1-6	TRBV7-8	NA	TGTGCCAGCAGCTCCCTCGGGGGGAGGAGTTCACCCCTCCACTTT	CASSSLGGRSSPLHF
NA	TRBJ1-2	TRBV7-2	NA	TGTGCCAGCAGCTTGTGGGAGGACCGCTACACCTTC	CASSLWEDRYTF
medium-sized	TRBJ2-2	TRBV6-1	TRBD2	TGTGCCAGCAGTGGACTAGCGGGGGACACCGGGGAGCTGTTTTTT	CASSGLAGDTGELFF
NA	TRBJ1-1	TRBV4-3	NA	TGCGCCAGCAGCCAATCATGGACAGAGAACACTGAAGCTTTCTTT	CASSQSWTENTEAFF
once	TRBJ2-5	TRBV30	TRBD2	TGTGCCTGGCGGGGCGGGGGAGAGACCCAGTACTTC	CAWRGGGETQYF
NA	TRBJ2-5	TRBV7-6	NA	TGTGCCAGCAGCTTAGCGAGGACAGAAAAAGAGACCCAGTACTTC	CASSLARTEKETQYF
NA	TRBJ2-1	TRBV4-3	NA	TGCGCCAGCAGCCAAGATTTCAGGGTACCGTACAATGAGCAGTTCTTC	CASSQDFRVPYNEQFF
NA	TRBJ1-1	TRBV7-3	NA	TGTGCCAGCAGCGAAACAGGGTTCGTAGTTATGAACACTGAAGCTTTCTTT	CASSETGFVVMNTEAFF
NA	TRBJ2-5	TRBV13	NA	TGTGCCAGCAGCTTAGCAGGGTCGGGTGGAGAGACCCAGTACTTC	CASSLAGSGGETQYF